This TCR beta chain is drawn from a study of T cell changes during pregnancy in multiple sclerosis. Method: immunoSEQ multiplex PCR; TCRdb's copy keeps in-frame clones and lacks some. Of 12,000 or so clones listed, roughly 80% are singletons. This CDR3 is 15 amino acids long. Unmatched junction bases numbered 13, after V lost 10 bases and J lost 4 bases. CDR1 WSHSY and CDR2 SAAADI come from the germline V gene. Source: CD8+ T cells from peripheral blood mononuclear cells, taken after pregnancy. The genes are TRBV10-2 and TRBJ1-2, with 9 positions matching TRBD1. This receptor was taken from a female donor in good health, enrolled as a control in a pregnancy study. The CDR3 sequence is CATYHGTGLSYGYTF. The CDR3 coding sequence is TGCGCCACCTACCACGGGACAGGGTTGAGCTATGGCTACACCTTC.